One and the same sample provided the 11 T cell receptor beta chains below, sequenced in a study of shared clonotypes between healthy human individuals (dated by TCRdb to about 2020). The method behind the library was the immunoSEQ multiplex PCR assay. The table comes from immuneACCESS by way of TCRdb, which keeps in-frame sequences with V and J called. Part of the clones is missing from these tables; in studies checked, under half for an unresolved V gene and the rest for unknown reasons. The sample profile shows roughly 2 million clones; approximately 94% of them were found once. Roughly 0.13% of the sample rests with the top ten. Sequencing used naive CD4+ T cells sorted from blood. The cell subset or site label of this sample denotes: CD45RA+ positively selected. All receptors derive from a man aged 18-30 years in good health.

The rearrangement joins TRBV7-2 to TRBJ2-1; 7 nucleotides line up with TRBD2. V gave up 5 bases and J gave up 3 bases; unmatched junction bases: 10. CDR3 size: 16 residues. Germline lookup yields CDR1 SGHTA and CDR2 FQGNSA. CDR3 loop: CASSPVWRELYNEQFF. CDR3 sequence (DNA): TGTGCCAGCAGCCCCGTCTGGCGGGAGCTCTACAATGAGCAGTTCTTC.

This clone came up once. The chain has TRBV5-1 and TRBJ1-2; 9 positions agree with TRBD1. CDR1 SGHRS and CDR2 YFSETQ come from the germline V gene. The CDR3 covers 14 residues. V was pared by 5 bases and J by 5 bases, with 7 bases of the junction left unmatched. This CDR3 is CASREEQGAYGYTF. CDR3 bases: TGCGCCAGCAGGGAAGAACAGGGGGCATATGGCTACACCTTC.

Comments on this clone: The same CDR3 arises from other DNA sequences in this sample as well. The rearrangement uses TRBV5-1 and TRBJ2-7, with unresolved D. Trimming left V 1 base short and J 5 bases short, with 4 bases between. Germline values: CDR1 SGHRS, CDR2 YFSETQ. The CDR3 is 11 residues long. The CDR3 coding sequence is TGCGCCAGCAGCTTGCGCGACGAGCAGTACTTC. This encodes CASSLRDEQYF.

V gene TRBV18 combines with J gene TRBJ2-3; D is unclear. The CDR3 runs 16 residues. Germline CDR1 is KGHSH and CDR2 is LQKENI. Trimming removed 3 bases from V and 2 bases from J, with 15 bases in between. The CDR3 nucleotides read TGTGCCAGCTCACCGAGTGATTACTGGGACACAGATACGCAGTATTTT. Translated: CASSPSDYWDTDTQYF. Complete variable domain (other parts from reference TRBV18 and TRBJ2-3): NAGVMQNPRHLVRRRGQEARLRCSPMKGHSHVYWYRQLPEEGLKFMVYLQKENIIDESGMPKERFSAEFPKEGPSILRIQQVVRGDSAAYFCASSPSDYWDTDTQYFGPGTRLTVL.

This chain connects TRBV6-1 to TRBJ1-2; D is possibly TRBD1 (6 bases). V was clipped by 2 bases and J by 8 bases, with 18 bases between them. There are 15 residues in the CDR3. Germline assignment: CDR1 MNHNS and CDR2 SASEGT. The CDR3 DNA sequence: TGTGCCAGCAGTGAAAAGGGGGAGCCCCCGGGGGGCTACACCTTC. Residues: CASSEKGEPPGGYTF.

V is TRBV7-6 and J is TRBJ2-7; D might be TRBD1 (6 bases). V lost 2 bases and J lost 2, with 10 bases in between. Germline lookup yields CDR1 SGHVS and CDR2 FNYEAQ. The CDR3 spans 14 residues. Here the CDR3 DNA reads TGTGCCAGCAGCTTAAACGGACAGACCTACGAGCAGTACTTC. It specifies CASSLNGQTYEQYF.

The chain links TRBV5-4 to TRBJ1-4; TRBD1 agrees at 8 bases. CDR3 length: 18 residues. V shed 2 bases and J 4 bases; nucleotides not matched to a gene: 13. Looked up from germline, CDR1 is SGHNT and CDR2 is YYREEE (reference sequence). CDR3 nucleotide sequence: TGTGCCAGCAGCTTTGATTCAGGGGGCAACTTTCGTAATGAAAAACTGTTTTTT. This codes for CASSFDSGGNFRNEKLFF. Complete variable domain (other parts from reference TRBV5-4 and TRBJ1-4): ETGVTQSPTHLIKTRGQQVTLRCSSQSGHNTVSWYQQALGQGPQFIFQYYREEENGRGNFPPRFSGLQFPNYSSELNVNALELDDSALYLCASSFDSGGNFRNEKLFFGSGTQLSVL.

The chain couples TRBV14 to TRBJ1-6, with 7 bases matching TRBD1. The junction had 3 bases not matched to a gene; V was cut back by 1 base and J by 6 bases. Germline V gene sequence: CDR1 SGHDN, CDR2 FVKESK. The CDR3 totals 15 residues. The CDR3 nucleotides are TGTGCCAGCAGCCAAGGACAGGGAGGTAATTCACCCCTCCACTTT. This encodes CASSQGQGGNSPLHF.

The CDR3 DNA follows: TGTGCCAGCTCACCAAACCAGGGGGGACAGCCCCAGCATTTT. It encodes CASSPNQGGQPQHF. The chain is built from TRBV18 and TRBJ1-5; 7 bases line up with TRBD1. This CDR3 comprises 14 residues. Germline V gene lookup returns CDR1 KGHSH and CDR2 LQKENI. Trimming at V came to 2 bases and at J to 7 bases, leaving 5 bases not matched to a gene.

The chain recombines TRBV18 with TRBJ2-7, with a possible D match to TRBD1 (6 bases). Trimming stripped 6 bases from V and 7 bases from J, with 19 bases between. There are 14 residues in the CDR3. Germline V gives CDR1 KGHSH, CDR2 LQKENI. The CDR3 region has the DNA TGTGCCAGCTCCCCAGACTTTACTACAGGGGAGCAGTACTTC. Translation gives CASSPDFTTGEQYF. Complete variable domain (other parts from reference TRBV18 and TRBJ2-7): NAGVMQNPRHLVRRRGQEARLRCSPMKGHSHVYWYRQLPEEGLKFMVYLQKENIIDESGMPKERFSAEFPKEGPSILRIQQVVRGDSAAYFCASSPDFTTGEQYFGPGTRLTVT.

The chain links TRBV10-3 to TRBJ2-1; 10 nucleotides align to TRBD2. Germline assignment: CDR1 ENHRY and CDR2 SYGVKD. CDR3 length equals 15 residues. The V segment lost 6 bases and the J segment 5 bases; nucleotides outside the gene matches: 7. This CDR3 reads CAIRSAGGPDNEQFF. CDR3 DNA: TGTGCCATCAGATCAGCGGGGGGGCCGGACAATGAGCAGTTCTTC.